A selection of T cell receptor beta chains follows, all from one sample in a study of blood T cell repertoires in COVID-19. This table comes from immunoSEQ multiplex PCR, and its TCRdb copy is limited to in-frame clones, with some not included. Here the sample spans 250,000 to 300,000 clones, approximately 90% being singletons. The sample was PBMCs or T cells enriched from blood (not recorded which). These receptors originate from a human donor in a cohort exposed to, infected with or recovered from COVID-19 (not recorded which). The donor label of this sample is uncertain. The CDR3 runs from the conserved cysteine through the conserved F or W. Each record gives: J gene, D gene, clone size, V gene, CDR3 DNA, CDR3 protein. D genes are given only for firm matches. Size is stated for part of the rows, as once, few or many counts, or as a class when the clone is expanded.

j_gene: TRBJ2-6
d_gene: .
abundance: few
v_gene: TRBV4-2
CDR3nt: TGTGCCAGCAGTACCGAGACAGGATCGAGCTCTGGGGCCAACGTCCTGACTTTC
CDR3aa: CASSTETGSSSGANVLTF

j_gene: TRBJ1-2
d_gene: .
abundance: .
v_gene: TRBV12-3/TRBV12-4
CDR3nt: TGTGCCAGCAGTCAGGGTAGGCCCTATGGCTACACCTTC
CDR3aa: CASSQGRPYGYTF

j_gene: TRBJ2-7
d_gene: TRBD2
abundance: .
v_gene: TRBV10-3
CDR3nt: TGTGCCATCGGTAAGAGCGGGGACGAGCAGTACTTC
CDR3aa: CAIGKSGDEQYF

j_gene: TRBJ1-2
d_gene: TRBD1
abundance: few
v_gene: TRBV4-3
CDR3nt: TGCGCCAGCAGCCCCGATTCCGGGACAGGTACCATTGGCTACACCTTC
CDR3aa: CASSPDSGTGTIGYTF

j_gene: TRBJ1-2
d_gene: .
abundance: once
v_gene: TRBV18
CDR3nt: TGTGCCAGCTCCCCTCCAGGGTTCGACTATGGCTACACCTTC
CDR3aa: CASSPPGFDYGYTF

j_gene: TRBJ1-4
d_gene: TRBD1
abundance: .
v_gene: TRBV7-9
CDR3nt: TGTGCCAGCAGCGCGACAGGGGGTAGACATCAGAACACTAATGAAAAACTGTTTTTT
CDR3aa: CASSATGGRHQNTNEKLFF

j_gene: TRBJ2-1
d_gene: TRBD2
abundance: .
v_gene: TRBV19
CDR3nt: TGTGCCAGTAGTATACCCGGGGAGGGAAACAATGAGCAGTTCTTC
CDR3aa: CASSIPGEGNNEQFF

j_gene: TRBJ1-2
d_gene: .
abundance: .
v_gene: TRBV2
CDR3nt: TGTGCCAGCAGTGAAGAAGGGGCCCCCCACTATGGCTACACCTTC
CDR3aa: CASSEEGAPHYGYTF

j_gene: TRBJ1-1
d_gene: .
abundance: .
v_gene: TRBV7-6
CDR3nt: TGTGCCAGCAGCGTGAGGACTGAAGCTTTCTTT
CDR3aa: CASSVRTEAFF

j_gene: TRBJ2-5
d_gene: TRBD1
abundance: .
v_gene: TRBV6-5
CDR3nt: TGTGCCAGCGGGGCGACAGGGGGCGTGGAGACCCAGTACTTC
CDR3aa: CASGATGGVETQYF

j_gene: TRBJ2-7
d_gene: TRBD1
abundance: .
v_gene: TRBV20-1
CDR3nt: TGCAGTGCTAGTAGGGACAGTTCGTCCTACGAGCAGTACTTC
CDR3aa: CSASRDSSSYEQYF

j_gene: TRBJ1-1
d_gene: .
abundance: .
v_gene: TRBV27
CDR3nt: TGTGCCAGCAGTTTACAGGGAATGAACACTGAAGCTTTCTTT
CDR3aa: CASSLQGMNTEAFF

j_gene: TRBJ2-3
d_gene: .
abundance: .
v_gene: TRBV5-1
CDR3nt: TGCGCCAGCAGCTTGAAGGGAGACTCCACAGATACGCAGTATTTT
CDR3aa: CASSLKGDSTDTQYF

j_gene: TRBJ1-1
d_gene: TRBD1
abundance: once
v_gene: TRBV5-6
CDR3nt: TGTGCCAGCAGCTTGTCGACAGGGATCACTGAAGCTTTCTTT
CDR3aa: CASSLSTGITEAFF

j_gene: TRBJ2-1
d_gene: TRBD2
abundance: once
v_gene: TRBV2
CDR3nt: TGTGCCAGCCGCGGGACTAGCGGATATGAGCAGTTCTTC
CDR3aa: CASRGTSGYEQFF

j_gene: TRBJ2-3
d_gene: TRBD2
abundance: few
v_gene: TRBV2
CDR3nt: TGTGCCAGCAGCTTCGGACTAGCGGGGACAGATACGCAGTATTTT
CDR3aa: CASSFGLAGTDTQYF

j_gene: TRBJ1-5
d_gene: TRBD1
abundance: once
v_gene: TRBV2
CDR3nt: TGTGCCAGCAGTCAGCCAACCAGGGGGAATTTCGATCAGCCCCAGCATTTT
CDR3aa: CASSQPTRGNFDQPQHF

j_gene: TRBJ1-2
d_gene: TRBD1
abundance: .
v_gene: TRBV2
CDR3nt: TGTGCCAGCAGTGAAGGGACAGGCGTCTATGGCTACACCTTC
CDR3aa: CASSEGTGVYGYTF

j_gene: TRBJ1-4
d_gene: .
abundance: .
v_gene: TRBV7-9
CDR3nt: TGTGCCAGCAGCGCCCAGAGGAATGATGAAAAACTGTTTTTT
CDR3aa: CASSAQRNDEKLFF

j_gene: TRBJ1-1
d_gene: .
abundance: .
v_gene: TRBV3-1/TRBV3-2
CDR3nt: TGTGCCAGCAGCCAAGATATACGGTCCTCCGAAGCTTTCTTT
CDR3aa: CASSQDIRSSEAFF

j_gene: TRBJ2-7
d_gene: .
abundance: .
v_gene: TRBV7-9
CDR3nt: TGTGCCAGCAACCCCCCCGGCGCGGGTGAATCTTTCTACGAGCAGTACTTC
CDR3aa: CASNPPGAGESFYEQYF

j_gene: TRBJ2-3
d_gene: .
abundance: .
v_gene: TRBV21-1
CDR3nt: TGTGCCAGCAGCAACCCGACAGTCCTATCCACAGATACGCAGTATTTT
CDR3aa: CASSNPTVLSTDTQYF

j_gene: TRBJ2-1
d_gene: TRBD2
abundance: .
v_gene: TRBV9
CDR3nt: TGTGCCACCTCGCGTACTAGCGGTTCCTACAATGAGCAGTTCTTC
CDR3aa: CATSRTSGSYNEQFF

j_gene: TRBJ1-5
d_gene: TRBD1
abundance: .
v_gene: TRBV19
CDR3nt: TGTGCCAGTAGCGTTACAGGGGCCCGGTATAGTCAGCCCCAGCATTTT
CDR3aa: CASSVTGARYSQPQHF

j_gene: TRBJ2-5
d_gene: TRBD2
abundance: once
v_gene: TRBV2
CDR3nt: TGTGCCAGCAGTGCTAGCGGGGCAGAGACCCAGTACTTC
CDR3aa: CASSASGAETQYF

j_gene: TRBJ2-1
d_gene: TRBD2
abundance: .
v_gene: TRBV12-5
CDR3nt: TGTGCTAGTGGTTCCCCCCTCCAGCGGGGGAGGAATGAGCAGTTCTTC
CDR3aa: CASGSPLQRGRNEQFF

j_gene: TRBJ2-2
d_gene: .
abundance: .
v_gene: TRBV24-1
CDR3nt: TGTGCCACCAGTGATCAGAACACCGGGGAGCTGTTTTTT
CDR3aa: CATSDQNTGELFF

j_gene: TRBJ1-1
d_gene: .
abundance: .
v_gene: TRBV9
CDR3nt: TGTGCCAGCAGCGTAGCGGGCAGGGACACTGAAGCTTTCTTT
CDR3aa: CASSVAGRDTEAFF

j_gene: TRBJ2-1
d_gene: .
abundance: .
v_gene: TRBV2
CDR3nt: TGTGCCACCGGTGGGGACATTTACAATGAGCAGTTCTTC
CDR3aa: CATGGDIYNEQFF

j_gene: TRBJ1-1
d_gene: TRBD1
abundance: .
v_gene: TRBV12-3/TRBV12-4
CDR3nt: TGTGCCACCGGACAGGGGGCTGAAGCTTTCTTT
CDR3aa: CATGQGAEAFF

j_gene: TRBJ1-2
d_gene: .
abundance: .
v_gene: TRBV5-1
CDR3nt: TGCGCCAGCAGTCAAACAGGGAACTATGGCTACACCTTC
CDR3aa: CASSQTGNYGYTF

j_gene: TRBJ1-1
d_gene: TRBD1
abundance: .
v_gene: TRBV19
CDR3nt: TGTGCCAGTAGTACCCCGGGACAGGGGAACACTGAAGCTTTCTTT
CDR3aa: CASSTPGQGNTEAFF

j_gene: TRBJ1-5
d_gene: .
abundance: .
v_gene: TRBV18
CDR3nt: TGTGCCAGCTCAAGTCGAAACGGGGATCAGCCCCAGCATTTT
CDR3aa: CASSSRNGDQPQHF

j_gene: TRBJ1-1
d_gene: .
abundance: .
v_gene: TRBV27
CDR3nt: TGTGCCAGCAGTTTAACAGGGAGATACGAAGCTTTCTTT
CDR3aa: CASSLTGRYEAFF

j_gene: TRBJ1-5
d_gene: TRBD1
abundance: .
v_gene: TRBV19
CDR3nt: TGTGCCAGTATCCTAGGACAGGATAAGCATTTT
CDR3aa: CASILGQDKHF

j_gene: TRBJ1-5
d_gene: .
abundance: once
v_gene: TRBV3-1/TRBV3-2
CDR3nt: TGTGCCAGCAGCCCGACGGGGGATGGGGCTCAGCCCCAGCATTTT
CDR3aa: CASSPTGDGAQPQHF

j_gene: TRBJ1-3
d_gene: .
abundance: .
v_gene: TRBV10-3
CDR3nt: TGTGCCACTTTGGACAGATTCTCTGGAAACACCATATATTTT
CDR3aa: CATLDRFSGNTIYF

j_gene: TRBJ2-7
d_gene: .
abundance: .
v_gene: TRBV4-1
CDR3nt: TGCGCCAGCAGCCAAGAAGAGGGGGGGGCTCCCTACGAGCAGTACTTC
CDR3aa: CASSQEEGGAPYEQYF

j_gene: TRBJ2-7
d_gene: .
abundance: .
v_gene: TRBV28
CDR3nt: TGTGCCAGCAGTTTAGTCGGCAGGGTCGGGGAGCAGTACTTC
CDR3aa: CASSLVGRVGEQYF

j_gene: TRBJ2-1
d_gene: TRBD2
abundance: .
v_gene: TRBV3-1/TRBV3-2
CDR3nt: TGTGCCAGCAGCCTGCTTAGCGGGGGGCCCCATGAGCAGTTCTTC
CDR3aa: CASSLLSGGPHEQFF

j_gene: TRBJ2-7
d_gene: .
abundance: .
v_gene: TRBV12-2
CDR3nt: TGTGCAAGTCGCTTACGGGACTCTACCCCTTTATACGAGCAGTACTTC
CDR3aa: CASRLRDSTPLYEQYF